This TCR beta chain originates from a study of post-analysis software for immune sequencing data. Trimming removed 10 bases at V and 8 bases at J, with 11 bases between. CDR3 length equals 11 residues. Germline V gene lookup returns CDR1 MDHEN and CDR2 SYDVKM. The authors incorporated unique molecular identifiers into the TCR beta cDNA libraries. MiXCR was run by TCRdb on the PCR reads, yielding one entry per CDR3 protein. The sample consists of 150,000 to 200,000 distinct CDR3 sequences, approximately 35% of them appearing once. This clonotype turned up a few times. Its antigen is not known. Study conclusions and caveats: Strong co-clustering by F measure was seen for same-batch samples. Controls showed significantly higher normalized Chao1 diversity than did multiple sclerosis patients. When patients were compared with controls, about five TRBV segments were more frequent, TRBV5-6, TRBV5-1 and TRBV20-1 among them.

The TCR sequence derives from a girl aged 5-17 years with multiple sclerosis. The sequenced sample was blood, obtained after autologous hematopoietic stem cell transplantation. The genes are TRBV28 and TRBJ1-4; the D is unclear. CDR3 DNA: TGTGCCACCGACGGTGGGGAAAAACTGTTTTTT. Protein: CATDGGEKLFF.